The sample holds many counts of the clone carrying this T cell receptor (beta chain). This sample is part of a study of T-cell reconstitution after alpha-beta-depleted transplantation in children. Preparation of the TCRbeta library involved a method that used unique molecular identifiers. One entry per CDR3 protein results from TCRdb running MiXCR on the PCR reads. The sample includes 170,000 or so distinct CDR3 sequences, roughly 6.8% of them seen just once. CDR3 length equals 15 residues. Trimming pared 5 bases from V and 0 bases from J, leaving 14 bases between. In germline, CDR1 is MNHEY, CDR2 SVGAGI.

The chain recombines TRBV6-5 with TRBJ2-7, with D perhaps TRBD1 (6 bases). The sequencing here drew on PBMCs from the stem cell graft donor, taken from the stem cell graft. The sequence came from a human donor who donated a stem cell graft to a child with Wiskott-Aldrich syndrome. The CDR3 sequence is CASSQERGHSYEQYF. In DNA form, the CDR3 reads TGTGCCAGCAGTCAGGAGAGGGGACACTCCTACGAGCAGTACTTC.